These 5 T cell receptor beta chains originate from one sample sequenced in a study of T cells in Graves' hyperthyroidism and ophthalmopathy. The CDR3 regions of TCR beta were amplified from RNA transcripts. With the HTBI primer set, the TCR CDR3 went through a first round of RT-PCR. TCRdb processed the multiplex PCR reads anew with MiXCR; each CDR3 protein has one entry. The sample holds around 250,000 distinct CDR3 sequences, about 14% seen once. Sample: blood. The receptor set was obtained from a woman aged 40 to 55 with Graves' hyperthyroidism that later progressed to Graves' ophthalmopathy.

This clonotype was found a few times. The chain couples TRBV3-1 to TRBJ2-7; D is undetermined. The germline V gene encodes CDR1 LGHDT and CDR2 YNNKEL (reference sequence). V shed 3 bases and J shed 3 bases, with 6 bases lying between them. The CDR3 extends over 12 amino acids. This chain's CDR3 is CASSHKNYEQYF. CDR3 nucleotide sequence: TGTGCCAGCAGCCACAAGAACTACGAGCAGTACTTC.

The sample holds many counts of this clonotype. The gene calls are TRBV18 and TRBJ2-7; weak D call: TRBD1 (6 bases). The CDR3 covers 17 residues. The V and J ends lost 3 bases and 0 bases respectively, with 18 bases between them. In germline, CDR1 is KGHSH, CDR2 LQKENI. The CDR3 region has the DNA TGTGCCAGCTCACCTCTTAAGCGGACAGCGAGCTCCTACGAGCAGTACTTC. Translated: CASSPLKRTASSYEQYF.

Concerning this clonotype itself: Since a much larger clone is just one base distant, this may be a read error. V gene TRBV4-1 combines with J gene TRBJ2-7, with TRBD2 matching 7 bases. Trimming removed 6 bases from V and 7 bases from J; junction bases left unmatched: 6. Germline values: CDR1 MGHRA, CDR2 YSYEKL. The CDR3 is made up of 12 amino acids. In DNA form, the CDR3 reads TGCGCCAGCAGTAAAGCGGGATTTGAGCAGTACTTC. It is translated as CASSKAGFEQYF.

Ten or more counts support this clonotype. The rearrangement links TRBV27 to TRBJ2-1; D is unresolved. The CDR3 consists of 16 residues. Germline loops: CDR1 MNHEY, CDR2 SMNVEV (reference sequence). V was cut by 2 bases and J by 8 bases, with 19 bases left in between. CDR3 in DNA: TGTGCCAGCAGTTTAGGGTCATGGGTTGGTTTGGATGAGCAGTTCTTC. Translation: CASSLGSWVGLDEQFF.

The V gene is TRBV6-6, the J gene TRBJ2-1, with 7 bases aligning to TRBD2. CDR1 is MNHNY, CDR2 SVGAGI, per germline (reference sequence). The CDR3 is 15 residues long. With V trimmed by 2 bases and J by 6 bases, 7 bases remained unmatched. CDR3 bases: TGTGCCAGCAGTTACCAGTTGGGGACTACCAATGAGCAGTTCTTC. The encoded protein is CASSYQLGTTNEQFF.